The clone carrying this T cell receptor (beta chain) has just a few counts. This specimen comes from a study of T-cell memory formation after mild COVID-19. TCRdb re-analysed the 5' RACE reads in MiXCR, keeping a single row per CDR3 protein. The data hold about 190,000 distinct CDR3 sequences, with 18% observed a single time. Germline CDR1 DFQATT, CDR2 SNEGSKA (reference sequence). Trimming removed 6 bases at V and 4 bases at J, with 13 bases between. The CDR3 spans 12 residues. The receptor was derived from an adult woman who had mild COVID-19 (a few samples of this study predate the infection). Cell type and time point are not known. The sequenced sample was PBMCs or a T cell subset sorted from them (not recorded which). The chain employs TRBV20-1 and TRBJ2-7, with D unresolved. CDR3 sequence: CSAAISGYEQYF. CDR3 nucleotide sequence: TGCAGTGCGGCCATTTCGGGTTACGAGCAGTACTTC.